The rows below give T cell receptor beta chains drawn from one sample of a study of shared clonotypes between healthy human individuals. Data came from immunoSEQ multiplex PCR; TCRdb stores just in-frame clones and leaves some out. Here the sample spans just over 2,000,000 clones, 85% to 95% being singletons. What was sequenced was naive CD4+ T cells sorted from blood. The source of these receptors is a young man in good health. Each CDR3 is given with its conserved first and last residue. The D gene is left open where the match is weak. Rows give clone size only sometimes, using once, few, many, or a class for an expanded clone.

d_call: TRBD1
j_call: TRBJ2-2
v_call: TRBV6-4
clone_size: NA
cdr3_aa: CASKGQGGTGELFF
cdr3_nt: TGTGCCAGCAAAGGACAGGGTGGAACCGGGGAGCTGTTTTTT

d_call: NA
j_call: TRBJ1-2
v_call: TRBV2
clone_size: NA
cdr3_aa: CASSQGRTIMGYTF
cdr3_nt: TGTGCCAGCAGTCAGGGTCGGACTATAATGGGCTACACCTTC

d_call: NA
j_call: TRBJ1-5
v_call: TRBV11-3
clone_size: NA
cdr3_aa: CASSQGRGHGPQHF
cdr3_nt: TGTGCCAGCAGCCAAGGCCGGGGACACGGGCCCCAGCATTTT

d_call: NA
j_call: TRBJ1-6
v_call: TRBV6-5
clone_size: NA
cdr3_aa: CASRLPNSPLHF
cdr3_nt: TGTGCCAGCAGGCTCCCGAATTCACCCCTCCACTTT

d_call: NA
j_call: TRBJ1-4
v_call: TRBV30
clone_size: once
cdr3_aa: CAGTLGTNEKLFF
cdr3_nt: TGTGCCGGAACGCTAGGGACTAATGAAAAACTGTTTTTT

d_call: NA
j_call: TRBJ2-1
v_call: TRBV10-3
clone_size: NA
cdr3_aa: CAISDYNEQFF
cdr3_nt: TGTGCCATCAGTGATTACAATGAGCAGTTCTTC

d_call: NA
j_call: TRBJ1-5
v_call: TRBV7-2
clone_size: NA
cdr3_aa: CASSLVSAVGLWPQHF
cdr3_nt: TGTGCCAGCAGCTTAGTATCAGCCGTCGGCCTGTGGCCCCAGCATTTT

d_call: TRBD2
j_call: TRBJ2-5
v_call: TRBV11-2
clone_size: NA
cdr3_aa: CASSTRTSGTQETQYF
cdr3_nt: TGTGCCAGCAGCACACGGACTAGCGGGACTCAAGAGACCCAGTACTTC

d_call: NA
j_call: TRBJ1-1
v_call: TRBV29-1
clone_size: NA
cdr3_aa: CSVVPRGGNTEAFF
cdr3_nt: TGCAGCGTTGTCCCCCGGGGGGGGAACACTGAAGCTTTCTTT

d_call: NA
j_call: TRBJ2-4
v_call: TRBV2
clone_size: NA
cdr3_aa: CASRQEGNIQYF
cdr3_nt: TGTGCCAGTAGACAGGAGGGGAACATTCAGTACTTC

d_call: NA
j_call: TRBJ1-2
v_call: TRBV28
clone_size: NA
cdr3_aa: CASSSASTASNYGYTF
cdr3_nt: TGTGCCAGCAGTTCGGCATCGACAGCGTCTAACTATGGCTACACCTTC

d_call: NA
j_call: TRBJ2-1
v_call: TRBV15
clone_size: NA
cdr3_aa: CATSRELASSYNEQFF
cdr3_nt: TGTGCCACCAGCAGAGAACTAGCTTCTTCCTACAATGAGCAGTTCTTC

d_call: TRBD1
j_call: TRBJ1-1
v_call: TRBV27
clone_size: NA
cdr3_aa: CASSLSGTGGLEAFF
cdr3_nt: TGTGCCAGCAGCCTGTCCGGGACAGGGGGCTTAGAAGCTTTCTTT

d_call: NA
j_call: TRBJ2-5
v_call: TRBV7-9
clone_size: NA
cdr3_aa: CASSLGGQRETQYF
cdr3_nt: TGTGCCAGCAGCTTGGGGGGACAGCGAGAGACCCAGTACTTC

d_call: NA
j_call: TRBJ2-1
v_call: TRBV30
clone_size: NA
cdr3_aa: CAWGSLGRGPYNEQFF
cdr3_nt: TGTGCCTGGGGATCCCTGGGCAGGGGACCCTACAATGAGCAGTTCTTC

d_call: NA
j_call: TRBJ1-1
v_call: TRBV27
clone_size: NA
cdr3_aa: CASWGRLMNTEAFF
cdr3_nt: TGTGCCAGCTGGGGCCGGTTGATGAACACTGAAGCTTTCTTT

d_call: NA
j_call: TRBJ2-7
v_call: TRBV18
clone_size: NA
cdr3_aa: CASSPLRSNYEQYF
cdr3_nt: TGTGCCAGCTCACCCCTCAGGAGCAACTACGAGCAGTACTTC

d_call: NA
j_call: TRBJ1-4
v_call: TRBV30
clone_size: NA
cdr3_aa: CAWSKVQVNEKLFF
cdr3_nt: TGTGCCTGGAGTAAGGTACAGGTCAATGAAAAACTGTTTTTT

d_call: TRBD1
j_call: TRBJ1-2
v_call: TRBV7-2
clone_size: NA
cdr3_aa: CASSFGTGGLYGYTF
cdr3_nt: TGTGCCAGCAGCTTCGGGACAGGGGGCCTCTATGGCTACACCTTC

d_call: NA
j_call: TRBJ1-1
v_call: TRBV6-5
clone_size: NA
cdr3_aa: CASSYEGRGNTEAFF
cdr3_nt: TGTGCCAGCAGTTACGAAGGGCGGGGGAACACTGAAGCTTTCTTT

d_call: NA
j_call: TRBJ1-5
v_call: TRBV7-9
clone_size: NA
cdr3_aa: CASSSGLGGQPQHF
cdr3_nt: TGTGCCAGCAGCTCGGGACTTGGGGGGCAGCCCCAGCATTTT

d_call: NA
j_call: TRBJ2-7
v_call: TRBV5-1
clone_size: NA
cdr3_aa: CASSLERYEQYF
cdr3_nt: TGCGCCAGCAGCTTGGAAAGGTACGAGCAGTACTTC

d_call: TRBD1
j_call: TRBJ2-2
v_call: TRBV6-5
clone_size: NA
cdr3_aa: CASSLTGFTGELFF
cdr3_nt: TGTGCCAGCAGTCTGACAGGGTTCACCGGGGAGCTGTTTTTT

d_call: NA
j_call: TRBJ2-3
v_call: TRBV2
clone_size: NA
cdr3_aa: CASTWGGGGTDTQYF
cdr3_nt: TGTGCCTCCACCTGGGGGGGCGGGGGCACAGATACGCAGTATTTT

d_call: TRBD2
j_call: TRBJ2-7
v_call: TRBV5-1
clone_size: NA
cdr3_aa: CASSGSGGSYEQYF
cdr3_nt: TGCGCCAGCAGCGGGAGCGGGGGATCCTACGAGCAGTACTTC

d_call: NA
j_call: TRBJ2-2
v_call: TRBV18
clone_size: NA
cdr3_aa: CASSPPGRANTGELFF
cdr3_nt: TGTGCCAGCTCACCACCGGGGCGGGCGAACACCGGGGAGCTGTTTTTT

d_call: TRBD1
j_call: TRBJ1-6
v_call: TRBV5-1
clone_size: NA
cdr3_aa: CASSLEGGQVSLPLHF
cdr3_nt: TGCGCCAGCAGCTTGGAGGGGGGACAGGTCAGTTTACCCCTCCACTTT

d_call: NA
j_call: TRBJ2-1
v_call: TRBV5-1
clone_size: NA
cdr3_aa: CASSLEGSALNGVNEQFF
cdr3_nt: TGCGCCAGCAGCTTGGAAGGTAGCGCGTTAAACGGGGTGAATGAGCAGTTCTTC

d_call: TRBD2
j_call: TRBJ2-3
v_call: TRBV6-6
clone_size: NA
cdr3_aa: CASRDGRRSTDTQYF
cdr3_nt: TGTGCCAGCAGGGACGGGAGGCGGAGCACAGATACGCAGTATTTT

d_call: TRBD2
j_call: TRBJ2-5
v_call: TRBV9
clone_size: NA
cdr3_aa: CASSVGAGGDGETQYF
cdr3_nt: TGTGCCAGCAGCGTAGGGGCGGGAGGGGACGGAGAGACCCAGTACTTC

d_call: NA
j_call: TRBJ2-5
v_call: TRBV30
clone_size: NA
cdr3_aa: CAWSRSWAGETQYF
cdr3_nt: TGTGCCTGGAGTAGATCCTGGGCCGGGGAGACCCAGTACTTC

d_call: NA
j_call: TRBJ1-1
v_call: TRBV2
clone_size: few
cdr3_aa: CASRSKGEAFF
cdr3_nt: TGTGCCAGCAGGAGCAAGGGTGAAGCTTTCTTT

d_call: NA
j_call: TRBJ1-1
v_call: TRBV9
clone_size: NA
cdr3_aa: CASSVDPGANTEAFF
cdr3_nt: TGTGCCAGCAGCGTAGATCCGGGGGCGAACACTGAAGCTTTCTTT